The clone carrying this T cell receptor beta chain was seen many times. This entry belongs to a study of blood T cells in healthy people across ages. Sample-barcoded 5' priming and a J-beta primer mix drove a second PCR of about 6 to 11 cycles. Each CDR3 protein is one row after TCRdb ran MiXCR on the 5' RACE reads. The data show about 730,000 distinct CDR3 sequences, approximately 39% seen once. Specimen: blood. This receptor was obtained from an older woman in good health.

In nucleotides, the CDR3 is TGCAGCGTTGGTTCGACAGGGGGTCCCCAGTACTTC. This gives the protein CSVGSTGGPQYF. J is TRBJ2-7 and V is TRBV29-1; 9 bases map to TRBD1. CDR3 size: 12 residues. CDR1 is SQVTM and CDR2 is ANQGSEA in the germline V gene. After removal of 4 bases from V and 10 bases from J, the junction contained 8 bases not matched to a gene.